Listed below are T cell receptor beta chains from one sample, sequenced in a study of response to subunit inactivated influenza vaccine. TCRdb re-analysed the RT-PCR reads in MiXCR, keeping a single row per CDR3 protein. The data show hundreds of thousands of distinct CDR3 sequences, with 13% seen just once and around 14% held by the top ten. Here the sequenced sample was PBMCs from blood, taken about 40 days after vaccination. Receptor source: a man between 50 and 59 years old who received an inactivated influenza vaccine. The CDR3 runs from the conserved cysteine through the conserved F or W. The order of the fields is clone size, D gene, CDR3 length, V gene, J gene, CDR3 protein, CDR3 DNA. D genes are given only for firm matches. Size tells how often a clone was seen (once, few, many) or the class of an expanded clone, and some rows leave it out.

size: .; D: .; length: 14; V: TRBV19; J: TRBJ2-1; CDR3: CASSRRGGYNEQFF; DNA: TGTGCCAGTAGTCGCAGGGGGGGTTACAATGAGCAGTTCTTC
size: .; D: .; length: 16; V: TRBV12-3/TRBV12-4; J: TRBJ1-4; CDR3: CASSLGPGEEIEKLFF; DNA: TGTGCCAGCAGCCTAGGGCCGGGAGAGGAAATTGAAAAACTGTTTTTT
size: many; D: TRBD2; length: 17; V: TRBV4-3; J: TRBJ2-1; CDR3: CASSQDRASGAYNEQFF; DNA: TGCGCCAGCAGCCAAGATCGGGCTAGCGGGGCCTACAATGAGCAGTTCTTC
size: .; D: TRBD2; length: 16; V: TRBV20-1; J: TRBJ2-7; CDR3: CSARDRLAGGSYEQYF; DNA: TGCAGTGCTAGAGATCGACTAGCGGGAGGCTCCTACGAGCAGTACTTC
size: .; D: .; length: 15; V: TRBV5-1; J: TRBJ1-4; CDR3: CASRLAYSTNEKLFF; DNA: TGCGCCAGCAGATTGGCCTACTCAACTAATGAAAAACTGTTTTTT
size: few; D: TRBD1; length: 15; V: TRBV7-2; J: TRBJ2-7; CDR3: CASSPEPRGIYEQYF; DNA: TGTGCCAGCAGCCCCGAGCCCAGGGGGATCTACGAGCAGTACTTC
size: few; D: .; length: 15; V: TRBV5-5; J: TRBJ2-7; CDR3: CASSLIRLTPYEQYF; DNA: TGTGCCAGCAGCTTGATCAGACTAACCCCCTACGAGCAGTACTTC
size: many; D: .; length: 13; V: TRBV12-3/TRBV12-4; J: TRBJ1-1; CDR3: CASSWGANTEAFF; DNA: TGTGCCAGCAGTTGGGGGGCGAACACTGAAGCTTTCTTT
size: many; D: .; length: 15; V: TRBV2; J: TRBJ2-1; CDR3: CASVIGIGSYNEQFF; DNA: TGTGCCAGCGTAATAGGGATCGGCTCCTACAATGAGCAGTTCTTC
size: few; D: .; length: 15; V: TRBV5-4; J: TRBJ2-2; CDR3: CASSPQLGSTGELFF; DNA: TGTGCCAGCAGCCCCCAGTTGGGTTCCACCGGGGAGCTGTTTTTT
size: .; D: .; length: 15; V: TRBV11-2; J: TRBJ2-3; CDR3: CASSKLFDYGDTQYF; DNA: TGTGCCAGCAGCAAACTGTTCGACTACGGAGATACGCAGTATTTT
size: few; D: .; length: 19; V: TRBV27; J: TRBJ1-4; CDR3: CASSFPRKIFEATNEKLFF; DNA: TGTGCCAGCAGTTTCCCCCGTAAAATCTTCGAGGCAACTAATGAAAAACTGTTTTTT
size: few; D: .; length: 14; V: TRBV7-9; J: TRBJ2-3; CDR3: CASTKEPGEDTQYF; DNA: TGTGCCAGCACCAAAGAGCCGGGGGAAGATACGCAGTATTTT
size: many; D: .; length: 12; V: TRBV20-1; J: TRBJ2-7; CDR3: CSARRGQDEQYF; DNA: TGCAGTGCTCGTAGGGGCCAAGACGAGCAGTACTTC
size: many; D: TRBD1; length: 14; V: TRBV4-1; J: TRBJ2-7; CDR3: CASSRGQGAYEQYF; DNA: TGCGCCAGCAGCCGAGGACAGGGGGCCTACGAGCAGTACTTC
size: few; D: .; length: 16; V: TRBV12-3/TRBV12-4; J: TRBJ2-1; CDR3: CASSSSRSEGNNEQFF; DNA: TGTGCCAGCAGTTCCTCCAGATCTGAGGGGAACAATGAGCAGTTCTTC